The rows below give T cell receptor beta chains drawn from one sample of a study of T cell responses to AZD1222 COVID-19 vaccine. Here immunoSEQ multiplex PCR was the method, and the copy in TCRdb shows in-frame clones only, minus some. The sample includes 150,000 or so clones, approximately 90% of them seen just once. Sequences were derived from peripheral blood, sampled on day 0 of AZD1222 vaccination. The origin of the receptors is an adult in good health. Both conserved end residues are part of each CDR3. The order of the fields is clone size, CDR3 length, V gene, D gene, J gene, CDR3 protein, CDR3 DNA. D genes are given only for firm matches. A clone size is listed for some rows: how often the clone was seen (once, few, many), or a class if it is expanded.

>-|18|TRBV5-1|TRBD2|TRBJ2-2
CASSLDRLAGGVTGELFF
TGCGCCAGCAGCTTGGATCGCCTAGCGGGAGGGGTCACCGGGGAGCTGTTTTTT
>-|15|TRBV28|-|TRBJ1-3
CASSSTTGIGNTIYF
TGTGCCAGCAGTTCGACGACAGGAATTGGAAACACCATATATTTT
>-|12|TRBV13|-|TRBJ1-1
CASSQTGGEAFF
TGTGCCAGCAGCCAAACAGGAGGTGAAGCTTTCTTT
>-|13|TRBV30|-|TRBJ1-1
CAWSVQPGAEAFF
TGTGCCTGGAGTGTACAACCAGGGGCTGAAGCTTTCTTT
>-|15|TRBV27|-|TRBJ2-1
CASSLIERHLDEQFF
TGTGCCAGCAGTTTAATAGAGAGACACCTCGATGAGCAGTTCTTC
>-|14|TRBV7-2|TRBD1|TRBJ1-1
CASSLEAGGTEAFF
TGTGCCAGCAGCTTAGAAGCAGGGGGCACTGAAGCTTTCTTT
>few|13|TRBV18|-|TRBJ1-1
CASSPGRGTEAFF
TGTGCCAGCTCACCCGGCCGGGGGACTGAAGCTTTCTTT
>-|10|TRBV29-1|-|TRBJ1-1
CSAWEGEAFF
TGCAGCGCCTGGGAGGGGGAAGCTTTCTTT
>-|13|TRBV30|-|TRBJ2-1
CAWSVLSGSEQFF
TGTGCCTGGAGTGTACTCAGCGGTTCGGAGCAGTTCTTC
>-|14|TRBV9|-|TRBJ1-5
CASSVEEGGQPQHF
TGTGCCAGCAGCGTAGAGGAAGGCGGGCAGCCCCAGCATTTT
>-|13|TRBV24-1|-|TRBJ2-1
CATSDFMAGKQFF
TGTGCCACCAGTGATTTTATGGCGGGTAAACAGTTCTTC
>-|15|TRBV18|-|TRBJ2-6
CASSQGSTGANVLTF
TGTGCCAGCTCTCAGGGGTCTACTGGGGCCAACGTCCTGACTTTC
>-|16|TRBV28|-|TRBJ1-5
CASSFGGESGSQPQHF
TGTGCCAGCAGTTTCGGGGGAGAGTCAGGGAGTCAGCCCCAGCATTTT
>-|17|TRBV19|-|TRBJ2-2
CASSSPFLVGNTGELFF
TGTGCCAGTAGTTCTCCGTTTTTAGTGGGGAACACCGGGGAGCTGTTTTTT
>-|15|TRBV14|TRBD2|TRBJ2-1
CASSQEGGRANEQFF
TGTGCCAGCAGCCAAGAAGGCGGGAGGGCGAATGAGCAGTTCTTC
>-|14|TRBV6-5|-|TRBJ1-1
CASSPFNGDTEAFF
TGTGCCAGCAGCCCCTTTAATGGGGACACTGAAGCTTTCTTT
>-|18|TRBV19|TRBD1|TRBJ1-5
CASSIPPWTGGILQPQHF
TGTGCCAGTAGCATTCCTCCTTGGACAGGGGGTATTCTTCAGCCCCAGCATTTT
>-|15|TRBV28|-|TRBJ2-5
CASSFPTINQETQYF
TGTGCCAGCAGTTTTCCGACGATAAACCAAGAGACCCAGTACTTC
>-|13|TRBV6-5|-|TRBJ2-7
CASMAENSYEQYF
TGTGCCAGCATGGCGGAAAACTCCTACGAGCAGTACTTC
>-|13|TRBV4-3|-|TRBJ2-3
CASSQDWWDTQYF
TGCGCCAGCAGCCAAGATTGGTGGGATACGCAGTATTTT
>once|15|TRBV27|TRBD1|TRBJ1-1
CASSFGTGSDTEAFF
TGTGCCAGCAGTTTCGGGACAGGGTCGGACACTGAAGCTTTCTTT
>-|16|TRBV18|TRBD1|TRBJ1-1
CASSPPERDRNTEAFF
TGTGCCAGCTCACCACCAGAAAGGGACAGGAACACTGAAGCTTTCTTT
>-|13|TRBV10-3|-|TRBJ1-1
CATRLGMNTEAFF
TGTGCCACACGGTTGGGCATGAACACTGAAGCTTTCTTT
>once|14|TRBV28|-|TRBJ1-4
CASSPSGGGEKLFF
TGTGCCAGCAGTCCCTCGGGGGGGGGTGAAAAACTGTTTTTT
>-|14|TRBV7-2|-|TRBJ2-3
CASSLMFGTDTQYF
TGTGCCAGCAGCTTAATGTTTGGCACAGATACGCAGTATTTT
>-|14|TRBV19|TRBD1|TRBJ1-3
CASRQGSSGNTIYF
TGTGCCAGTCGACAGGGATCTTCGGGAAACACCATATATTTT
>once|14|TRBV3-1/TRBV3-2|TRBD1|TRBJ1-2
CASSQWGQGDGYTF
TGTGCCAGCAGCCAATGGGGACAGGGTGATGGCTACACCTTC
>-|15|TRBV10-3|-|TRBJ2-1
CAISRDGTAYNEQFF
TGTGCCATCAGTAGGGACGGGACCGCTTACAATGAGCAGTTCTTC
>-|12|TRBV28|-|TRBJ1-5
CASRTPGQPQHF
TGTGCCAGCAGGACCCCCGGCCAGCCCCAGCATTTT
>once|15|TRBV19|-|TRBJ1-5
CASSPGHINNQPQHF
TGTGCCAGTTCACCGGGACACATAAACAATCAGCCCCAGCATTTT
>-|18|TRBV24-1|TRBD2|TRBJ2-3
CATSDLGASGRDTDTQYF
TGTGCCACCAGTGATTTAGGGGCTAGCGGGAGGGACACAGATACGCAGTATTTT
>-|14|TRBV19|-|TRBJ1-4
CASSTGAARGKLFF
TGTGCCAGTAGTACCGGGGCCGCGCGCGGAAAACTGTTTTTT
>-|16|TRBV7-9|-|TRBJ2-6
CASSLLASSGANVLTF
TGTGCCAGCAGCTTATTAGCGAGCTCTGGGGCCAACGTCCTGACTTTC
>-|15|TRBV4-1|TRBD2|TRBJ2-5
CASSPWGSGRETQYF
TGCGCCAGCAGCCCCTGGGGTAGCGGGAGAGAGACCCAGTACTTC
>few|13|TRBV6-4|-|TRBJ2-2
CASSDSDTGELFF
TGTGCCAGCAGTGACTCAGACACCGGGGAGCTGTTTTTT
>-|15|TRBV15|TRBD2|TRBJ2-1
CATSKTSGRADEQFF
TGTGCCACCAGTAAAACTAGCGGGAGGGCGGATGAGCAGTTCTTC
>-|15|TRBV4-1|TRBD1|TRBJ2-1
CASSPLRGQYNEQFF
TGCGCCAGCAGCCCCTTGAGGGGGCAGTACAATGAGCAGTTCTTC
>-|14|TRBV28|TRBD1|TRBJ2-7
CASSALDREYEQYF
TGTGCCAGCAGTGCGTTGGACAGGGAGTACGAGCAGTACTTC
>-|13|TRBV7-8|-|TRBJ1-2
CASSFGSSYGYTF
TGTGCCAGCAGCTTTGGTTCGTCCTATGGCTACACCTTC
>-|15|TRBV11-2|-|TRBJ2-7
CASSLVQGRTYEQYF
TGTGCCAGCAGCTTAGTCCAGGGGCGCACCTACGAGCAGTACTTC
>-|18|TRBV3-1/TRBV3-2|-|TRBJ2-1
CASSQDPWVGSTYNEQFF
TGTGCCAGCAGCCAAGATCCTTGGGTCGGGAGCACCTACAATGAGCAGTTCTTC
>-|14|TRBV11-3|-|TRBJ2-2
CASSLDSFTGELFF
TGTGCCAGCAGCCTGGACAGCTTCACCGGGGAGCTGTTTTTT
>-|16|TRBV6-5|-|TRBJ1-5
CASSYSTPYSNQPQHF
TGTGCCAGCAGTTACTCTACACCATATAGCAATCAGCCCCAGCATTTT
>once|13|TRBV18|TRBD1|TRBJ1-2
CASSPTRGQGYTF
TGTGCCAGCTCACCCACCAGGGGGCAGGGCTACACCTTC
>-|16|TRBV4-2|-|TRBJ2-7
CASSQEVSGGNYEQYF
TGTGCCAGCAGCCAAGAAGTGTCAGGGGGGAACTACGAGCAGTACTTC
>-|16|TRBV6-2/TRBV6-3|-|TRBJ2-3
CASSRNTGTLRDTQYF
TGTGCCAGCAGTCGAAATACCGGGACTCTACGCGATACGCAGTATTTT
>-|19|TRBV7-8|TRBD2|TRBJ2-2
CASSLHGLALNRNTGELFF
TGTGCCAGCAGCTTACATGGACTAGCACTAAATCGCAATACCGGGGAGCTGTTTTTT
>-|16|TRBV19|-|TRBJ2-2
CASNHLGTRNTGELFF
TGTGCCAGTAATCATTTAGGGACCCGTAACACCGGGGAGCTGTTTTTT
>few|13|TRBV6-4|-|TRBJ2-2
CASSAGDTGELFF
TGTGCCAGCAGTGCGGGGGACACCGGGGAGCTGTTTTTT
>-|14|TRBV28|-|TRBJ1-1
CASSPPYLGTEAFF
TGTGCCAGCAGTCCCCCCTACCTGGGGACTGAAGCTTTCTTT
>-|14|TRBV10-3|-|TRBJ2-3
CAIRSQGPFGTQYF
TGTGCCATCAGGAGCCAAGGGCCGTTCGGTACGCAGTATTTT
>-|15|TRBV4-3|-|TRBJ1-6
CASSQDLGNGSPLHF
TGCGCCAGCAGCCAAGATTTAGGGAATGGCTCACCCCTCCACTTT
>-|11|TRBV28|-|TRBJ1-1
CASSLFSEAFF
TGTGCCAGCAGTTTATTTAGTGAAGCTTTCTTT
>-|16|TRBV28|TRBD1|TRBJ1-5
CASSSGQTQINQPQHF
TGTGCCAGCAGTTCGGGACAGACCCAAATCAATCAGCCCCAGCATTTT
>-|16|TRBV5-1|-|TRBJ2-6
CASSLGPVSGANVLTF
TGCGCCAGCAGCTTGGGACCGGTCTCTGGGGCCAACGTCCTGACTTTC